These 32 T cell receptor beta chains share one sample of origin, sequenced in a study of T cell changes during pregnancy in multiple sclerosis. Clones were sequenced by immunoSEQ multiplex PCR, and TCRdb holds only the in-frame ones, with some missing. The sample has more than 45,000 clones, around 94% seen once. Sample: CD4+ T cells from peripheral blood mononuclear cells, taken in the second trimester of pregnancy. The receptors stem from a female donor with multiple sclerosis, enrolled in a pregnancy study.

V and J are TRBV5-1 and TRBJ2-5; no clear D. The germline gives CDR1 SGHRS, CDR2 YFSETQ. CDR3 length: 13 amino acids. V gave up 3 bases and J gave up 5 bases, with 11 bases separating them. The CDR3 nucleotides read TGCGCCAGCAGCTCCGTACCTGGCGAGACCCAGTACTTC. Amino acids: CASSSVPGETQYF.

Remarks on this clone: In the same sample, other DNA sequences code for this CDR3. The V and J genes are TRBV7-3 and TRBJ2-5; D is possibly TRBD1 (6 bases). This CDR3 spans 13 amino acids. Per the germline V gene, CDR1 is SGHTA and CDR2 is FQGTGA. V dropped 5 bases and J dropped 5 bases, with 12 bases sitting between them. DNA of the CDR3: TGTGCCAGCAGCCCGACAGGCGGGGAGACCCAGTACTTC. Translated, it gives CASSPTGGETQYF.

V usage is TRBV20-1 and J usage is TRBJ2-7, with D hard to call. The CDR3 has 9 amino acids. Germline V CDR1 and CDR2: DFQATT, SNEGSKA (reference sequence). Trimming shortened V by 6 bases and J by 3 bases, and 3 bases separated the two germline ends. The CDR3 is CSAGYEQYF. CDR3 in DNA: TGCAGTGCCGGCTACGAGCAGTACTTC.

The V and J genes are TRBV4-1 and TRBJ1-2; TRBD1 matches 12 bases. This CDR3 region has 17 residues. J lost 4 bases, V lost 3 bases, and 9 bases had no gene match. Germline V lookup: CDR1 MGHRA, CDR2 YSYEKL. CDR3 coding DNA: TGCGCCAGCAGCCAGCCGGGACAGGGGGCTATTCTCTATGGCTACACCTTC. Protein: CASSQPGQGAILYGYTF.

The chain combines TRBV7-9 with TRBJ2-5, with D possibly TRBD2 on 7 matching bases. V dropped 4 bases and J dropped 5 bases, with 20 bases sitting between them. There are 16 residues in the CDR3. Germline CDR1 SEHNR, CDR2 FQNEAQ (reference sequence). Written as DNA, the CDR3 is TGTGCCAGCAGCTCCGGATCGGGGGGCCTGGGGGAGACCCAGTACTTC. Translation gives CASSSGSGGLGETQYF.

The chain links TRBV6-5 to TRBJ1-1, with unresolved D. Germline lookup yields CDR1 MNHEY and CDR2 SVGAGI. The V and J ends lost 6 bases and 2 bases respectively, with 4 bases between them. This CDR3 region has 11 residues. The chain's CDR3 is CASRQNTEAFF. In DNA form, the CDR3 reads TGTGCCAGCAGACAAAACACTGAAGCTTTCTTT.

Only one count was recorded for this clone. V usage is TRBV19 and J usage is TRBJ1-2; D is possibly TRBD1 (6 bases). The CDR3 loop spans 14 amino acids. V was clipped by 5 bases and J by 10 bases, with 20 bases between them. The germline gives CDR1 LNHDA, CDR2 SQIVND (reference sequence). The DNA of the CDR3 is TGTGCCAGTAGTGTACCCCAGGGGTATAAAGACTACACCTTC. Translation gives CASSVPQGYKDYTF.

V usage is TRBV5-4 and J usage is TRBJ2-1; a possible D gene is TRBD1 (6 bases). V was clipped by 0 bases and J by 1 base, with 8 bases between them. Looked up from germline, CDR1 is SGHNT and CDR2 is YYREEE (reference sequence). This CDR3 has 15 amino acids. CDR3 sequence reads: CASSLGQGSYNEQFF. In DNA, the CDR3 is TGTGCCAGCAGCTTGGGGCAGGGGTCCTACAATGAGCAGTTCTTC.

This CDR3 reads CASSVADYYGYTF. CDR3 nucleotides: TGTGCCAGCAGCGTAGCTGACTACTATGGCTACACCTTC. The chain links TRBV9 to TRBJ1-2; no clear D gene. Trimming took 0 bases from V and 3 from J, leaving 6 bases between them. Germline V gene data show CDR1 as SGDLS and CDR2 as YYNGEE. The CDR3 has 13 residues.

The chain employs TRBV2 and TRBJ1-6, with a tentative D call TRBD1 (5 bases). Trimming took off 6 bases at V and 3 bases at J, with 18 bases between the two ends. The length of the CDR3 is 17 residues. In germline, CDR1 is SNHLY, CDR2 FYNNEI. The CDR3 sequence: CASSSRGRVGYNSPLHF. DNA for the CDR3: TGTGCCAGCAGCTCAAGGGGTCGGGTTGGCTATAATTCACCCCTCCACTTT.

The chain links TRBV7-2 to TRBJ1-2; possibly TRBD1 for D (5 bases). The CDR3 is 14 amino acids. Trimming removed 4 bases from V and 2 bases from J, with 11 bases in between. Looked up from germline, CDR1 is SGHTA and CDR2 is FQGNSA. CDR3 in DNA: TGTGCCAGCAGCTGGGGGGGGTCGAACTATGGCTACACCTTC. This gives the protein CASSWGGSNYGYTF.

The chain employs TRBV5-1 and TRBJ2-5; 13 bases are a match to TRBD2. Germline CDR1 SGHRS, CDR2 YFSETQ. The CDR3 is 16 amino acids. Germline trimming cut 4 bases from V and 0 bases from J; bases unmatched to any gene: 3. The CDR3 DNA reads as TGCGCCAGCAGCCCGACTAGCGGGGGGTACCAAGAGACCCAGTACTTC. Its protein product is CASSPTSGGYQETQYF.

The CDR3 protein is CASSPRTSGGTDTQYF. The CDR3 DNA reads as TGTGCCAGCAGCCCTCGGACTAGCGGGGGGACAGATACGCAGTATTTT. The rearrangement links TRBV7-2 to TRBJ2-3, with 14 bases aligning to TRBD2. V lost 5 bases and J lost 3; bases outside the gene matches: 4. From germline, CDR1 is SGHTA and CDR2 FQGNSA. The CDR3 loop spans 16 amino acids.

The CDR3 spells CASSLGQGWTEQFF. In nucleotides, the CDR3 is TGTGCCAGCAGTTTAGGACAGGGATGGACTGAGCAGTTCTTC. This chain uses TRBV27 with TRBJ2-1; the match to TRBD1 covers 8 bases. The CDR3 covers 14 residues. Germline V gene sequence: CDR1 MNHEY, CDR2 SMNVEV (reference sequence). Trimming at V came to 2 bases and at J to 9 bases, leaving 6 bases not matched to a gene.

The CDR3 bases are TGTGCCAGCTCAGTGGGACAGAGGGGCACTGAAGCTTTCTTT. Encoded protein: CASSVGQRGTEAFF. The rearrangement joins TRBV18 to TRBJ1-1, with 7 bases lining up with TRBD1. The length of the CDR3 is 14 residues. Germline V gene data show CDR1 as KGHSH and CDR2 as LQKENI. The ends lost 5 bases at V and 4 bases at J; junction bases unmatched: 7.

The rearrangement uses TRBV18 and TRBJ2-3, with 8 bases matching TRBD2. Germline lookup yields CDR1 KGHSH and CDR2 LQKENI. Unmatched junction bases numbered 12, after V lost 8 bases and J lost 2 bases. The CDR3 covers 16 residues. The CDR3 DNA reads TGTGCCAGCACCCTCGGGCCAGCGGGGGCCACAGATACGCAGTATTTT. Protein: CASTLGPAGATDTQYF.

The chain recombines TRBV6-1 with TRBJ2-3; TRBD1 aligns across 9 bases. Germline loops: CDR1 MNHNS, CDR2 SASEGT. The CDR3 covers 13 residues. V lost 8 bases and J lost 4; bases outside the gene matches: 4. CDR3 DNA: TGTGCCAGCGGAAGACAGGGGGCAGATACGCAGTATTTT. Protein: CASGRQGADTQYF.

The rearrangement uses TRBV7-2 and TRBJ2-5; TRBD1 is a possible D gene (5 bases). The V end lost 4 bases, the J end lost 2 bases, and 8 bases lay between the germline ends. CDR1 and CDR2 from the germline V gene are SGHTA and FQGNSA. The CDR3 has 13 residues. The CDR3 here is CASSSDRQETQYF. The CDR3 DNA reads as TGTGCCAGCAGCTCTGACAGACAAGAGACCCAGTACTTC.

V gene TRBV25-1 combines with J gene TRBJ2-1; TRBD1 might be the D (6 bases). This CDR3 spans 14 amino acids. The germline V gene has CDR1 MGHDK and CDR2 SYGVNS. Trimming removed 6 bases at V and 2 bases at J, with 11 bases between. The DNA for the CDR3 is TGTGCCAGCAGACCGACAGGCCCCTACAATGAGCAGTTCTTC. Encoded protein: CASRPTGPYNEQFF.

The rearrangement uses TRBV6-5 and TRBJ1-2; 9 bases map to TRBD1. The V and J ends lost 5 bases and 2 bases, in that order; junction bases with no gene match: 6. The CDR3 is 15 amino acids. Germline assignment: CDR1 MNHEY and CDR2 SVGAGI. CDR3 coding DNA: TGTGCCAGCAGTGCCCCCGGGACAGGGAACTATGGCTACACCTTC. This translates into CASSAPGTGNYGYTF.

V gene TRBV5-4 combines with J gene TRBJ1-1, with D perhaps matching TRBD1 (6 bases). Deletions cut 6 bases from V and 3 bases from J, with 12 bases between. Germline loops: CDR1 SGHNT, CDR2 YYREEE (reference sequence). The CDR3 contains 13 residues. DNA of the CDR3: TGTGCCAGCAAAAAGGACAGCCACACTGAAGCTTTCTTT. Translated, it gives CASKKDSHTEAFF.

This clone was counted once. The J gene is TRBJ1-2, the V gene TRBV7-9; TRBD1 is a possible D gene (5 bases). The CDR3 contains 12 residues. From germline, CDR1 is SEHNR and CDR2 FQNEAQ (reference sequence). V lost 6 bases and J 4 bases, leaving 9 bases between the germline ends. DNA for the CDR3: TGTGCCAGCAGGCAGGGCACCTATGGCTACACCTTC. Translating gives CASRQGTYGYTF. The full variable domain, rest sourced from reference TRBV7-9 and TRBJ1-2, is DTGVSQNPRHKITKRGQNVTFRCDPISEHNRLYWYRQTLGQGPEFLTYFQNEAQLEKSRLLSDRFSAERPKGSFSTLEIQRTEQGDSAMYLCASRQGTYGYTFGSGTRLTVV.

This clone has only one observation. This chain uses TRBV16 with TRBJ2-1; 7 bases are a match to TRBD1. Germline-derived CDR1 and CDR2 are KGHSY and FQNENV. CDR3 length equals 14 residues. J was trimmed by 9 bases and V by 4 bases; bases with no gene match: 9. CDR3 sequence (DNA): TGTGCCAGCAGCCGAAAACAGGGGTATGGTGAGCAGTTCTTC. The encoded protein is CASSRKQGYGEQFF.

The chain carries TRBV27 and TRBJ2-1; 10 nucleotides match TRBD1. The V segment lost 4 bases and the J segment 7 bases; nucleotides outside the gene matches: 4. CDR1 is MNHEY, CDR2 SMNVEV, per germline (reference sequence). This CDR3 comprises 14 residues. CDR3 sequence: CASSSRTGGNEQFF. The DNA of the CDR3 is TGTGCCAGCAGTTCTAGGACAGGGGGGAATGAGCAGTTCTTC.

The V gene is TRBV19, the J gene TRBJ1-5, with D possibly TRBD1 on 5 matching bases. The CDR3 has 15 amino acids. The germline CDR1 and CDR2 sequences are LNHDA and SQIVND (reference sequence). V was trimmed by 6 bases and J by 1 base, leaving 13 bases between them. CDR3 protein: CASSPWGISNQPQHF. The CDR3 DNA follows: TGTGCCAGTAGCCCCTGGGGCATAAGCAATCAGCCCCAGCATTTT.

The chain recombines TRBV7-3 with TRBJ2-2; TRBD2 matches at 10 bases. J gave up 5 bases and V 0 bases, and 6 bases lay outside the gene matches. Per germline, CDR1 SGHTA and CDR2 FQGTGA. The CDR3 extends over 17 amino acids. The CDR3 DNA is TGTGCCAGCAGCTTAACCAGGATAGCGGGGGGAACCGGGGAGCTGTTTTTT. It specifies CASSLTRIAGGTGELFF. The variable domain in full, with the rest retrieved from reference TRBV7-3 and TRBJ2-2, is GAGVSQTPSNKVTEKGKYVELRCDPISGHTALYWYRQSLGQGPEFLIYFQGTGAADDSGLPNDRFFAVRPEGSVSTLKIQRTERGDSAVYLCASSLTRIAGGTGELFFGEGSRLTVL.

The chain has TRBV30 and TRBJ2-5, with D unresolved. This CDR3 region has 14 residues. Germline V gives CDR1 GTSNPN, CDR2 SVGIG (reference sequence). Trimming removed 8 bases at V and 1 base at J, with 17 bases between. The CDR3 region is CAPSVGLSQETQYF. The CDR3 DNA follows: TGTGCCCCTAGTGTTGGCTTATCCCAAGAGACCCAGTACTTC.

The V call is TRBV7-9, the J call TRBJ2-5, with 11 bases lining up with TRBD2. The trim removed 4 bases at V and 3 bases at J, leaving 1 base unmatched. Germline-derived CDR1 and CDR2 are SEHNR and FQNEAQ (reference sequence). This CDR3 contains 14 residues. CDR3 sequence: CASSWGLAEETQYF. CDR3 DNA sequence: TGTGCCAGCAGCTGGGGACTAGCGGAAGAGACCCAGTACTTC.

This chain connects TRBV28 to TRBJ2-3; maybe TRBD2 (6 bases). The CDR3 contains 17 residues. V was pared by 0 bases and J by 1 base, with 14 bases between. CDR1 MDHEN and CDR2 SYDVKM come from the germline V gene. The CDR3 nucleotides read TGTGCCAGCAGTTTATGGCGGGGTGACGGCGGCACAGATACGCAGTATTTT. Its protein is CASSLWRGDGGTDTQYF. Looking up the rest from reference TRBV28 and TRBJ2-3 gives the full variable domain: DVKVTQSSRYLVKRTGEKVFLECVQDMDHENMFWYRQDPGLGLRLIYFSYDVKMKEKGDIPEGYSVSREKKERFSLILESASTNQTSMYLCASSLWRGDGGTDTQYFGPGTRLTVL.

The V call is TRBV7-2, the J call TRBJ1-2; D ambiguous. Between the trimmed V and J ends, which lost 1 base and 9 bases, there was a span of 12 bases. CDR1 is SGHTA, CDR2 FQGNSA, per germline. The CDR3 spans 13 residues. The CDR3 here is CASSLEFDSSYTF. The DNA of the CDR3 is TGTGCCAGCAGCTTAGAGTTTGACTCGAGCTACACCTTC.

The V call is TRBV18, the J call TRBJ1-5, with a possible D match to TRBD1 (6 bases). There are 15 residues in the CDR3. Germline CDR1 reads KGHSH; CDR2 reads LQKENI. With 5 bases removed from V and 4 bases from J, the gap between germline ends came to 15 bases. The CDR3 nucleotides read TGTGCCAGCTCAACGGGACACGGAGGTAATCAGCCCCAGCATTTT. Translation gives CASSTGHGGNQPQHF. Based on the CDR3 plus reference TRBV18 and TRBJ1-5, the full variable domain is NAGVMQNPRHLVRRRGQEARLRCSPMKGHSHVYWYRQLPEEGLKFMVYLQKENIIDESGMPKERFSAEFPKEGPSILRIQQVVRGDSAAYFCASSTGHGGNQPQHFGDGTRLSIL.

J is TRBJ2-3 and V is TRBV6-4, with 7 bases fitting TRBD1. J gave up 6 bases and V 3 bases, and 12 bases lay outside the gene matches. The length of the CDR3 is 16 residues. Germline-derived CDR1 and CDR2 are MRHNA and SNTAGT. The CDR3 here is CASSEGARGQLDTQYF. The CDR3 nucleotides are TGTGCCAGCAGTGAGGGTGCGAGGGGACAGTTGGATACGCAGTATTTT.